This TCR beta chain was found in a study of response to subunit inactivated influenza vaccine. Germline V lookup: CDR1 MNHEY, CDR2 SVGAGI. Trimming removed 6 bases from V and 3 bases from J; junction bases left unmatched: 9. CDR3 length equals 16 residues. In the case of this clonotype: Its antigen remains unidentified.

TCRdb used MiXCR to reprocess the RT-PCR reads, holding one entry per CDR3 protein. The sample carries about 540,000 distinct CDR3 sequences, about 14% recorded once. Study conclusions and caveats: Few additional T cells are recruited per seasonal influenza vaccination, authors suggested.

The sample here was PBMCs from blood, taken 11 to 12 days after vaccination. The TCR was taken from a man between 50 and 59 years old who received an inactivated influenza vaccine. V and J are TRBV6-5 and TRBJ2-1, with 9 bases fitting TRBD1. CDR3 sequence: CASSLAGTGSYNEQFF. The CDR3 bases are TGTGCCAGCAGCCTCGCCGGGACAGGGAGCTACAATGAGCAGTTCTTC.